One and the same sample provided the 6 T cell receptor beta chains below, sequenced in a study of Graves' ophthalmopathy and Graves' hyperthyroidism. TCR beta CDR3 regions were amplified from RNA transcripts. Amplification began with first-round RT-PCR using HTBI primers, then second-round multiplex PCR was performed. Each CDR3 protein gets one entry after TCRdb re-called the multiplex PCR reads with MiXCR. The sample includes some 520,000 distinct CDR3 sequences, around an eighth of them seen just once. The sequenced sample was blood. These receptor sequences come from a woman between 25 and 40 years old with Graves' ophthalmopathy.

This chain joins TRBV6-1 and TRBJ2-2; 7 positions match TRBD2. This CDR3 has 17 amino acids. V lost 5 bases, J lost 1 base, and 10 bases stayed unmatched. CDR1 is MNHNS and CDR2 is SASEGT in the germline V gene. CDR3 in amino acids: CASSRPGRTQNTGELFF. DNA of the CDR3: TGTGCCAGCAGTCGCCCCGGGAGGACCCAGAACACCGGGGAGCTGTTTTTT.

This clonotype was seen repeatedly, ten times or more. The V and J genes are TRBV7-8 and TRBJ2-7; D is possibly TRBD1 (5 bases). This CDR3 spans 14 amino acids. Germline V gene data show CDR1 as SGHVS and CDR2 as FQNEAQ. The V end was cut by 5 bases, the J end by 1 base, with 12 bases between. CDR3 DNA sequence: TGTGCCAGCAGCCCCGCCCGACAGTCCTACGAGCAGTACTTC. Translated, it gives CASSPARQSYEQYF.

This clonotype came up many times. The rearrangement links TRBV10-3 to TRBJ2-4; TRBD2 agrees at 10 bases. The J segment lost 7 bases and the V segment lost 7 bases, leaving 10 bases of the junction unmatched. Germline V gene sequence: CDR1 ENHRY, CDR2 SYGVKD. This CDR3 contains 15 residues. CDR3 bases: TGTGCCATCAATACGACTAGCGGGCCCGGGAACATTCAGTACTTC. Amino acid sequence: CAINTTSGPGNIQYF.

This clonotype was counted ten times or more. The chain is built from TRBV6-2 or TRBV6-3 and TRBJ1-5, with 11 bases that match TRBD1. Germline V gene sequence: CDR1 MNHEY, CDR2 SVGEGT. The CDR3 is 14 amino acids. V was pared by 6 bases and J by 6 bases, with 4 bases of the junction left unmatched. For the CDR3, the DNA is TGTGCCAGCAGATCCGGGACAGGGGGTCAGCCCCAGCATTTT. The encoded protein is CASRSGTGGQPQHF.

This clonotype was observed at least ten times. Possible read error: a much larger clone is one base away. CDR3 DNA: TGTGCCAGCAAGTTAGGGGGGCAAGGAGAGACCAAGTACTTC. Its translation is CASKLGGQGETKYF. This chain uses TRBV6-5 with TRBJ2-5; D may correspond to TRBD1 or TRBD2 (6 bases each). Germline V gives CDR1 MNHEY, CDR2 SVGAGI. This CDR3 contains 14 residues.

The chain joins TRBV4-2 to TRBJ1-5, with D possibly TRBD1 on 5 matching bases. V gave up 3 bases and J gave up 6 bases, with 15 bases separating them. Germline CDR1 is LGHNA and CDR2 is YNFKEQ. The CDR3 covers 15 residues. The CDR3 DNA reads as TGTGCCAGCAGCCACGAGGGGTACGGTGGTCAGCCCCAGCATTTT. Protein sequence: CASSHEGYGGQPQHF.